These 9 T cell receptor beta chains share one sample of origin, sequenced in a study of blood T cells in healthy people across ages. A second PCR of roughly 7 to 11 cycles used a sample-barcoded 5' primer and a J-beta primer mix. TCRdb re-called the 5' RACE reads with MiXCR, one entry per CDR3 protein. This sample carries more than 1 million distinct CDR3 sequences, 35% to 55% of them seen once, and the ten largest clones take approximately 17%. Sequencing used blood. The receptors here all came from a woman aged 55-69 years in good health.

Points on this clonotype: A read error is possible here, since a much larger clone lies one base away. V usage is TRBV15 and J usage is TRBJ2-7; 7 bases match TRBD1. Germline V gives CDR1 LNHNV, CDR2 YYDKDF (reference sequence). The CDR3 covers 16 residues. V was clipped by 1 base and J by 4 bases; unmatched bases: 10. The CDR3: CATSRVFRQGAYEQYF. DNA of the CDR3: TGTGCCACCAGCAGAGTTTTCCGACAGGGAGCTTACGAGCAGTACTTC.

The V gene is TRBV9, the J gene TRBJ1-6, with a weak D call TRBD1 (6 bases). This CDR3 region has 15 residues. CDR1 and CDR2 from the germline V gene are SGDLS and YYNGEE. Trimming left V 4 bases short and J 7 bases short, with 15 bases between. The CDR3 nucleotides read TGTGCCAGCAGCACCTACAGGGCGGACAATTCACCCCTCCACTTT. Protein product: CASSTYRADNSPLHF.

This rearrangement joins TRBV7-9 to TRBJ2-5; TRBD2 matches 7 bases. The closer fit of TRBJ2-7 to the DNA end suggests the J call may be wrong. The CDR3 runs to 12 residues. Germline V gene sequence: CDR1 SEHNR, CDR2 FQNEAQ (reference sequence). CDR3 nucleotide sequence: TGTGCCAGCAGCTTGGGGGAGGGCGAGCAGTACTTC. Its protein product is CASSLGEGEQYF.

With respect to this clonotype: One junction end disagrees with the germline gene, perhaps due to a read error. The CDR3: CASSLGSSFNEQFF. As DNA, the CDR3 is TGCGCCAGCAGTTTAGGTTCCTCCTTCAATGAGCAGTTCTTC. The rearrangement joins TRBV12-3 or TRBV12-4 to TRBJ2-1; no firm D call. The length of the CDR3 is 14 residues.

This clonotype appeared once. The V call is TRBV2, the J call TRBJ2-4; 15 positions agree with TRBD2. TRBJ2-7 matches the DNA end more closely, so the J call is doubtful. Germline CDR1 and CDR2: SNHLY and FYNNEI. There are 16 residues in the CDR3. Written as DNA, the CDR3 is TGTGCCAGCAGTGGGGGGACTAGCGGGAGGAGCCACGAGCAGTACTTC. It is translated as CASSGGTSGRSHEQYF.

J is TRBJ1-1 and V is TRBV20-1; D not certain. CDR3 length: 12 amino acids. V was cut by 8 bases and J by 7 bases, with 17 bases left in between. Germline assignment: CDR1 DFQATT and CDR2 SNEGSKA (reference sequence). This CDR3 is CSSTSGPHEAFF. CDR3 DNA: TGCAGTTCCACATCCGGGCCTCATGAAGCTTTCTTT.

At least ten counts were recorded for this clonotype. This chain links TRBV7-3 with TRBJ2-1; 8 bases agree with TRBD2. Germline V CDR1 and CDR2: SGHTA, FQGTGA. The length of the CDR3 is 15 residues. V shed 6 bases, J shed 3 bases, and the junction held 7 bases outside the gene matches. The CDR3 sequence is CASRPPGLDYNEQFF. CDR3 nucleotides: TGTGCCAGCAGGCCCCCGGGACTAGACTACAATGAGCAGTTCTTC.

The rearrangement uses TRBV5-1 and TRBJ2-5; 9 nucleotides align to TRBD1. The J segment lost 8 bases and the V segment lost 2 bases, leaving 4 bases of the junction unmatched. CDR1 SGHRS and CDR2 YFSETQ come from the germline V gene. This CDR3 has 13 amino acids. The CDR3 bases are TGCGCCAGCAGCTTTACAGGGGGCCGAACCCAGTACTTC. It is translated as CASSFTGGRTQYF.

This clonotype was counted only a few times. The gene calls are TRBV6-2 or TRBV6-3 and TRBJ2-7; D gene uncertain. The CDR3 has 13 residues. Germline V gene sequence: CDR1 MNHEY, CDR2 SVGEGT. The CDR3 DNA sequence: TGTGCGTCGCGTGGACGCCTTTCCTACGAGCAGTACTTC. Amino acid sequence: CASRGRLSYEQYF.